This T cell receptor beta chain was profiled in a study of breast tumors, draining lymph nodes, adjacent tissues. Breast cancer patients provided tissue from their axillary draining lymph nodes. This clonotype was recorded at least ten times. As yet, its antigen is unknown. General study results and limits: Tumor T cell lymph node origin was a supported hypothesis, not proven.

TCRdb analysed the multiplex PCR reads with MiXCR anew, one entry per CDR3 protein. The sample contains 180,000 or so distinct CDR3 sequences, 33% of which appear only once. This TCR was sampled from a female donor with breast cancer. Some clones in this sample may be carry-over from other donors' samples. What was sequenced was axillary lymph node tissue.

CDR3 loop: CASSPQDGTYNSPLHF. The CDR3 DNA reads as TGTGCCAGTAGTCCACAGGACGGGACTTATAATTCACCCCTCCACTTT. The rearrangement links TRBV19 to TRBJ1-6; possibly TRBD1 for D (5 bases). Germline CDR1 reads LNHDA; CDR2 reads SQIVND (reference sequence). With 5 bases removed from V and 4 bases from J, the gap between germline ends came to 15 bases. CDR3 length: 16 amino acids.